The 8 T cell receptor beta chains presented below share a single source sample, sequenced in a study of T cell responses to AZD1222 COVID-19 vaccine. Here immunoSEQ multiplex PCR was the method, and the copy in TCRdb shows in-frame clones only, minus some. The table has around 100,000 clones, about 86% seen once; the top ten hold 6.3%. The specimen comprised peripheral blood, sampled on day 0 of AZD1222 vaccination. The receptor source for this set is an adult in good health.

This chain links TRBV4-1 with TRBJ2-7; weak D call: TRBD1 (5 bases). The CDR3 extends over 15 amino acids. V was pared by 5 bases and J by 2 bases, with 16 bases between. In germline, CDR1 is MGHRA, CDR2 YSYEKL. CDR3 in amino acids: CASSEWPGLAYEQYF. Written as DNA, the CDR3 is TGCGCCAGCAGCGAATGGCCAGGGCTAGCCTACGAGCAGTACTTC.

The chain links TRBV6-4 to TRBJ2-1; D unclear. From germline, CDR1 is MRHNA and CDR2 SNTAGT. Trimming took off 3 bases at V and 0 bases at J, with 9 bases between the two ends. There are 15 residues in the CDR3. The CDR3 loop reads CASSDGEASYNEQFF. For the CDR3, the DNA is TGTGCCAGCAGTGATGGAGAAGCCTCCTACAATGAGCAGTTCTTC.

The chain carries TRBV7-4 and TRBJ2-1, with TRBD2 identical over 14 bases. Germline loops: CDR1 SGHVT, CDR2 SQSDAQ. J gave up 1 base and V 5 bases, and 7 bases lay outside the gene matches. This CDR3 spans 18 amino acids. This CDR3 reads CASSLTGTSGSSYNEQFF. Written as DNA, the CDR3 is TGTGCCAGCAGCCTAACCGGGACTAGCGGGAGTTCCTACAATGAGCAGTTCTTC.

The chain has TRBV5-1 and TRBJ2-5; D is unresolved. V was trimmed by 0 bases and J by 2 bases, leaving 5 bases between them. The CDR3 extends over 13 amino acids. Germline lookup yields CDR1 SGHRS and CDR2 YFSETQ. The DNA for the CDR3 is TGCGCCAGCAGCTTGGGGAGACAAGAGACCCAGTACTTC. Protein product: CASSLGRQETQYF.

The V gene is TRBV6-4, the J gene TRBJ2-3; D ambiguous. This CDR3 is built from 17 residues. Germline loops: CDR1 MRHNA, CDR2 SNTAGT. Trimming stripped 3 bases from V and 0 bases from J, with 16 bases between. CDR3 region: CASSDPPKGRSTDTQYF. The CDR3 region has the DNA TGTGCCAGCAGTGATCCTCCGAAAGGCCGTAGCACAGATACGCAGTATTTT.

The CDR3 DNA follows: TGTGCCTGGACAACGGGGTTAGGAGCAACTAATGAAAAACTGTTTTTT. As protein: CAWTTGLGATNEKLFF. V is TRBV30 and J is TRBJ1-4, with D uncertain. The germline V gene encodes CDR1 GTSNPN and CDR2 SVGIG (reference sequence). V was trimmed by 4 bases and J by 0 bases, leaving 15 bases between them. CDR3 size: 16 residues. Supplemented by reference TRBV30 and TRBJ1-4, the full variable domain reads SQTIHQWPATLVQPVGSPLSLECTVEGTSNPNLYWYRQAAGRGLQLLFYSVGIGQISSEVPQNLSASRPQDRQFILSSKKLLLSDSGFYLCAWTTGLGATNEKLFFGSGTQLSVL.

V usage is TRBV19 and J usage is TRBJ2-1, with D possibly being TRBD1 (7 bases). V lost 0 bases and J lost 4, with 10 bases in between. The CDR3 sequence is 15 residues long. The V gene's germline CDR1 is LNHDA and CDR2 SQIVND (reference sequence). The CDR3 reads CASSIDRGTYNEQFF. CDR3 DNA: TGTGCCAGTAGTATAGACAGGGGGACTTACAATGAGCAGTTCTTC.

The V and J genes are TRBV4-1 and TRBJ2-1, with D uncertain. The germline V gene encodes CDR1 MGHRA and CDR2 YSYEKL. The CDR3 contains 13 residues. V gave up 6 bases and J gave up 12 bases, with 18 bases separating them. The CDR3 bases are TGCGCCAGCAGGCCATCTCAGGCCCCTATGCAGTTCTTC. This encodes CASRPSQAPMQFF.